One and the same sample provided the 14 T cell receptor beta chains below, sequenced in a study of Ad26.COV2.S vaccination and SARS-CoV-2 variants listed by TCRdb under 2021. Interpreted using the paper, the treatment or condition label stands for: roughly 20 received Ad26.COV2.S at low or high dose, single or two shots; about 5 received placebo; per-sample allocation not given. For vaccine and placebo recipients, the sequenced repertoires came from samples collected on day 63 after the first injection. Library preparation was by the immunoSEQ multiplex PCR assay. The source is immuneACCESS, and TCRdb retained only in-frame sequences with V and J called. Part of the clones is not carried over; for the studies checked, unresolved V genes explain less than half of this, and the remainder is unexplained. The table for this sample lists about 370,000 clones; more than 85% of them were counted only once. 3.5% of the sample rests with the top ten.

Sample: peripheral blood, taken in a trial of Ad26.COV2.S vaccine versus placebo. The receptors derive from a person aged 18-65 years who received the Ad26.COV2.S COVID-19 vaccine or a placebo.

The chain is built from TRBV12-3 or TRBV12-4 and TRBJ1-6; unclear D gene. CDR3 length equals 13 residues. The V end was cut by 3 bases, the J end by 10 bases, with 10 bases between. The CDR3 sequence is CASSFQEGSPLHF. As DNA, the CDR3 is TGTGCCAGCAGTTTCCAGGAGGGCTCACCCCTCCACTTT.

The rearrangement joins TRBV7-8 to TRBJ2-5, with 7 bases aligning to TRBD1. The CDR3 has 15 amino acids. Unmatched junction bases numbered 2, after V lost 0 bases and J lost 1 base. Looked up from germline, CDR1 is SGHVS and CDR2 is FQNEAQ. The CDR3 is CASSLAGTAQETQYF. CDR3 DNA sequence: TGTGCCAGCAGCTTAGCCGGGACAGCCCAAGAGACCCAGTACTTC.

The chain couples TRBV7-8 to TRBJ1-1, with D unclear. V was clipped by 2 bases and J by 3 bases, with 1 base between them. Germline-derived CDR1 and CDR2 are SGHVS and FQNEAQ. The CDR3 totals 11 residues. In DNA form, the CDR3 reads TGTGCCAGCAGCTTATACACTGAAGCTTTCTTT. Translation gives CASSLYTEAFF.

The genes are TRBV10-3 and TRBJ1-2; TRBD1 might be the D (5 bases). Deletions cut 0 bases from V and 4 bases from J, with 12 bases between. The CDR3 is 15 residues long. Per the germline V gene, CDR1 is ENHRY and CDR2 is SYGVKD. The CDR3 DNA is TGTGCCATCAGTGAGTCGGGGGGATCTACCTATGGCTACACCTTC. Protein: CAISESGGSTYGYTF.

This chain uses TRBV6-5 with TRBJ2-4; D unresolved. The V gene lost 6 bases and the J gene lost 0 bases, with 12 bases spanning the gap. The CDR3 sequence is 15 residues long. Germline V gene lookup returns CDR1 MNHEY and CDR2 SVGAGI. The chain's CDR3 is CASSSTELAKNIQYF. In DNA form, the CDR3 reads TGTGCCAGCAGCTCGACTGAGCTAGCCAAAAACATTCAGTACTTC.

V and J are TRBV5-6 and TRBJ1-2, with no clear D. From germline, CDR1 is SGHDT and CDR2 YYEEEE. The CDR3 extends over 13 amino acids. V lost 2 bases and J lost 0, with 5 bases in between. CDR3 sequence: CASSFGTNYGYTF. The DNA of the CDR3 is TGTGCCAGCAGCTTCGGGACTAACTATGGCTACACCTTC.

This clone has just one count. The genes are TRBV6-5 and TRBJ1-5; 10 bases are a match to TRBD1. This CDR3 contains 15 residues. Trimming cost V 5 bases and J 4 bases; bases outside gene matches: 5. Per the germline V gene, CDR1 is MNHEY and CDR2 is SVGAGI. The CDR3 DNA sequence: TGTGCCAGCAGTCCGGACAGGGGGTTTAATCAGCCCCAGCATTTT. Its protein product is CASSPDRGFNQPQHF.

This chain uses TRBV7-8 with TRBJ1-4; no definite D call. Germline-derived CDR1 and CDR2 are SGHVS and FQNEAQ. This CDR3 has 13 amino acids. Trimming removed 2 bases from V and 8 bases from J, with 9 bases in between. CDR3 bases: TGTGCCAGCAGCTTATACCCGCGGGAAAAACTGTTTTTT. Its translation is CASSLYPREKLFF.

The chain recombines TRBV4-3 with TRBJ1-4, with 7 bases identical to TRBD1. The J segment lost 8 bases and the V segment lost 0 bases, leaving 6 bases of the junction unmatched. Germline loops: CDR1 LGHNA, CDR2 YSLEER. The CDR3 spans 15 residues. The CDR3 sequence: CASSQEGGGAEKLFF. CDR3 coding DNA: TGCGCCAGCAGCCAAGAAGGAGGGGGCGCGGAAAAACTGTTTTTT.

The V and J genes are TRBV7-8 and TRBJ2-1, with TRBD2 matching 12 bases. Unmatched junction bases numbered 5, after V lost 0 bases and J lost 2 bases. In germline, CDR1 is SGHVS, CDR2 FQNEAQ. This CDR3 spans 18 amino acids. The DNA of the CDR3 is TGTGCCAGCAGCTTAGCGCCTAGCGGGGGGGCACCCTACAATGAGCAGTTCTTC. Protein sequence: CASSLAPSGGAPYNEQFF.

This chain connects TRBV7-8 to TRBJ1-5; D call uncertain. Germline CDR1 is SGHVS and CDR2 is FQNEAQ. The V gene lost 1 base and the J gene lost 0 bases, with 10 bases spanning the gap. This CDR3 has 16 amino acids. CDR3 DNA sequence: TGTGCCAGCAGCTTAGGACGGACCTATAGCAATCAGCCCCAGCATTTT. This sequence encodes CASSLGRTYSNQPQHF.

The chain recombines TRBV11-3 with TRBJ1-6; 10 bases fit TRBD1. V gave up 5 bases and J gave up 4 bases; unmatched junction bases: 5. In germline, CDR1 is SGHNT, CDR2 YENEEA. The CDR3 loop spans 16 amino acids. CDR3 nucleotide sequence: TGTGCCAGCAGCCTAAGGGACAGGGGTTATAATTCACCCCTCCACTTT. Its translation is CASSLRDRGYNSPLHF.

On this clone itself: A read error may account for a junction end that differs from germline. This sequence joins TRBV19 and TRBJ1-5; D not resolved. The CDR3 loop spans 13 amino acids. The germline V gene encodes CDR1 LNHDA and CDR2 SQIVND (reference sequence). CDR3 bases: TGTGCCAGTAGACTACTCAGCAGTCAGCCCCAGCATTTT. Translation gives CASRLLSSQPQHF.

V usage is TRBV4-1 and J usage is TRBJ1-2, with a possible D match to TRBD1 (5 bases). CDR1 and CDR2 from the germline V gene are MGHRA and YSYEKL. This CDR3 contains 16 residues. Between the trimmed V and J ends, which lost 0 bases and 8 bases, there was a span of 19 bases. The CDR3 nucleotides are TGCGCCAGCAGCCAAGATGGGGACCGGGACTTTGGAGGCTACACCTTC. This encodes CASSQDGDRDFGGYTF.